This TCR beta chain was captured in a study of blood T cell repertoires in COVID-19. This table comes from immunoSEQ multiplex PCR, and its TCRdb copy is limited to in-frame clones, with some not included. Altogether 35,000 to 45,000 clones are present, roughly nine tenths being singletons, with the ten largest covering roughly a fifth. CDR3 size: 12 residues. The J segment lost 6 bases and the V segment lost 6 bases, leaving 4 bases of the junction unmatched. Germline CDR1 is MNHEY and CDR2 is SVGAGI. The genes are TRBV6-5 and TRBJ1-1, with 7 bases aligning to TRBD1. The sequence came from a man aged 55 to 70 with acute or convalescent COVID-19. The source material was peripheral blood. The DNA of the CDR3 is TGTGCCAGCAGAACAGGGGCGTCTGAAGCTTTCTTT. Its translation: CASRTGASEAFF.